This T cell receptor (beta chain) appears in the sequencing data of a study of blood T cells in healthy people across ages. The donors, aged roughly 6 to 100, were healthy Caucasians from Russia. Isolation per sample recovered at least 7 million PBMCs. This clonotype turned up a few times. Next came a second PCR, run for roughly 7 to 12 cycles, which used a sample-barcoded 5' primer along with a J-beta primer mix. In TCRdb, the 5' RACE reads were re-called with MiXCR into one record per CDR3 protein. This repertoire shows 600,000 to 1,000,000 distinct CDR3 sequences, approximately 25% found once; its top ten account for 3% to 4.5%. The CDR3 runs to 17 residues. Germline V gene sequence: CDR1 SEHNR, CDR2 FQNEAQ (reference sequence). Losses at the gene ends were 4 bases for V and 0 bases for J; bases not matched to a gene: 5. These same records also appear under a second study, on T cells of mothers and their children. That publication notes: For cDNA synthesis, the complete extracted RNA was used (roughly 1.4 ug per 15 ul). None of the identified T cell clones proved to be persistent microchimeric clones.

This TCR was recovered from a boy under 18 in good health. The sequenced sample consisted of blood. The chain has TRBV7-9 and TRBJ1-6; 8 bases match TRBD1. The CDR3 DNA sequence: TGTGCCAGCAGCTCCGGGACAGGCAGCTCCTATAATTCACCCCTCCACTTT. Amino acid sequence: CASSSGTGSSYNSPLHF.